This T cell receptor beta chain was captured by sequencing in a study of blood T cell repertoires in COVID-19. Study-wide context: Samples came from the United States, Italy and Spain, spanning acute and convalescent COVID-19. T cells, B-cell-depleted T cells, or PBMCs supplied cDNA or gDNA.

Authors' methods: Amplified reference gene primers provided the basis for estimating nucleated cell counts. Profiled with immunoSEQ multiplex PCR; TCRdb holds only in-frame clones, not every one. V, J and clone size derive from that table, while D and trimming were established from the DNA sequence. The sample lists approximately 170,000 clones, roughly 80% occurring once. Seattle enrolled patients during active infection and tracked them longitudinally. Sequences were obtained from peripheral blood. The sequence was collected from a woman in her 70s with COVID-19, enrolled during active disease.

CDR3 residues: CASSFQGLAGGEQYF. The DNA of the CDR3 is TGTGCCAGCAGCTTCCAGGGACTAGCGGGAGGCGAGCAGTACTTC. The chain couples TRBV7-2 to TRBJ2-7, with 15 bases identical to TRBD2. With 3 bases clipped from V and 6 bases from J, the junction kept 3 bases outside the gene matches. Per germline, CDR1 SGHTA and CDR2 FQGNSA. The CDR3 totals 15 residues.